A selection of T cell receptor beta chains follows, all from one sample in a study of T cell changes during pregnancy in multiple sclerosis. Here immunoSEQ multiplex PCR was the method, and the copy in TCRdb shows in-frame clones only, minus some. The table lists about 43,000 clones, approximately 87% of them singletons, with roughly 4.5% in the top ten. Sequences were derived from peripheral blood, sampled in the second trimester of pregnancy. Receptors originate from a female donor in good health, enrolled as a control in a pregnancy study. The CDR3 runs from the conserved cysteine through the conserved F or W. A D gene is named only where the DNA matches it firmly. Clone size is given for some rows only: seen once, a few or many times, or a class if the clone is expanded.

CDR3 DNA	CDR3 protein	clone size	V gene	J gene	D gene
TGTGCCAGCAGCGTAGAATTGGCGGGAGTCGGGGAGCTGTTTTTT	CASSVELAGVGELFF	NA	TRBV9	TRBJ2-2	TRBD2
TGTGCCAGCAGCTTGGCCGGACTAGCGGGAGTCGCAGATACGCAGTATTTT	CASSLAGLAGVADTQYF	NA	TRBV5-6	TRBJ2-3	TRBD2
TGTGCCAGCAGTCTAGCGGGAGGGCATCACAATGAGCAGTTCTTC	CASSLAGGHHNEQFF	NA	TRBV13	TRBJ2-1	TRBD2
TGCGCCAGCAGCTTGCGCGGGACTCAAGAGACCCAGTACTTC	CASSLRGTQETQYF	NA	TRBV5-1	TRBJ2-5	NA
TGCAGTGCCAGGGAGGGCGCTGAAGCTTTCTTT	CSAREGAEAFF	medium-sized	TRBV20-1	TRBJ1-1	NA
TGTGCCAGTAGTATAGAGCGGGACAACTATGGCTACACCTTC	CASSIERDNYGYTF	NA	TRBV19	TRBJ1-2	NA
TGTGCCTGGAGACGCCCAGACAGTAATTCACCCCTCCACTTT	CAWRRPDSNSPLHF	NA	TRBV30	TRBJ1-6	NA
TGTGCCAGCAGCGTACAGGGGAACACTGAAGCTTTCTTT	CASSVQGNTEAFF	few	TRBV14	TRBJ1-1	NA
TGTGCCATCAGTGAGAGTGCCACTCACCTCACAGATACGCAGTATTTT	CAISESATHLTDTQYF	once	TRBV10-3	TRBJ2-3	NA
TGTGCCAGCAGCTTAGGGGGCTCTAACTATGGCTACACCTTC	CASSLGGSNYGYTF	NA	TRBV13	TRBJ1-2	NA
TGTGCCAGCAGTGAGGACTACACCGGGGAGCTGTTTTTT	CASSEDYTGELFF	NA	TRBV6-4	TRBJ2-2	NA
TGTGCTAGCAGCTTAGGAACCGGGTCAGAGACCCAGTACTTC	CASSLGTGSETQYF	NA	TRBV7-7	TRBJ2-5	NA
TGTGCCAGCAGTTCTCTAGCGGGAGGGCCGGTAGATACGCAGTATTTT	CASSSLAGGPVDTQYF	NA	TRBV28	TRBJ2-3	TRBD2
TGTGCCAGTAGTAATTCCGGGACTAGCGGGGGGATCCTCTTC	CASSNSGTSGGILF	NA	TRBV19	TRBJ2-1	TRBD2
TGTGCCAGCACCCCGCCGGACAGGGCCCTTTATACGCAGTATTTT	CASTPPDRALYTQYF	once	TRBV7-4	TRBJ2-3	TRBD1
TGTGCCAGCAGCTTGAGGGACAGGGGTTTAGATGGCTACACCTTC	CASSLRDRGLDGYTF	NA	TRBV5-4	TRBJ1-2	TRBD1
TGTGCCAGCAGCCAAGAATGGCGTTCTGGTAGCGGGCTCTTTTACAATGAGCAGTTCTTC	CASSQEWRSGSGLFYNEQFF	NA	TRBV14	TRBJ2-1	TRBD2
TGCGCCAGCAGCTTGACAGGGGGGAATGAAAAACTGTTTTTT	CASSLTGGNEKLFF	few	TRBV5-1	TRBJ1-4	TRBD1
TGTGCCAGCAGCTTTAGCAATGAGCAGTTCTTC	CASSFSNEQFF	NA	TRBV13	TRBJ2-1	NA
TGTGCCAGCAGCTTCCCGGGACAGGGACGAGAGACCCAGTACTTC	CASSFPGQGRETQYF	NA	TRBV11-3	TRBJ2-5	TRBD1
TGTGCCAGCAGCTTGGGGAGGGAGACCCAGTACTTC	CASSLGRETQYF	NA	TRBV5-4	TRBJ2-5	NA
TGTGCCAGCAGCTTAGAGCGAGGGGGAGGCAATCAGCCCCAGCATTTT	CASSLERGGGNQPQHF	NA	TRBV7-2	TRBJ1-5	NA
TGTGCCAGCAGCGTAGAGGCTAGCGGGAGAGCACAGAGTACGCAGTATTTT	CASSVEASGRAQSTQYF	NA	TRBV9	TRBJ2-3	TRBD2
TGCGCCAGCAGCCACACCATCACAGCGGGGGGGGGAACCTACGAGCAGTACTTC	CASSHTITAGGGTYEQYF	NA	TRBV4-1	TRBJ2-7	TRBD2
TGTGCCTGGAGCGGGAGTACGCAGTATTTT	CAWSGSTQYF	NA	TRBV30	TRBJ2-3	NA
TGTGCCAGCAGCTTAGATCGAAGGCAGGGGGCCACAGATACGCAGTATTTT	CASSLDRRQGATDTQYF	NA	TRBV11-3	TRBJ2-3	TRBD1
TGCGCCAGCAGCTCGGGACTAGCGGGAGGGCCGGGAAATGAGCAGTTCTTC	CASSSGLAGGPGNEQFF	NA	TRBV5-1	TRBJ2-1	TRBD2
TGTGCCAGCAGTTACTCGACTAGCGGGGGAAACATTCAGTACTTC	CASSYSTSGGNIQYF	NA	TRBV6-5	TRBJ2-4	TRBD2
TGTGCCAGCAGCCAGGACAGGGGAATCGAGACCCAGTACTTC	CASSQDRGIETQYF	NA	TRBV14	TRBJ2-5	TRBD1
TGTGCCAGCAGCCCCGATGGACAGGATACGCAGTATTTT	CASSPDGQDTQYF	NA	TRBV9	TRBJ2-3	NA
TGCGCCAGCAGCCCCGACAGGGCCTCCTACAATGAGCAGTTCTTC	CASSPDRASYNEQFF	NA	TRBV4-3	TRBJ2-1	TRBD1
TGTGCCAGCAGTGAAGGCACTAGCGGGGGGGCCTATGAGCAGTTCTTC	CASSEGTSGGAYEQFF	NA	TRBV2	TRBJ2-1	TRBD2
TGTGCCAGCAGAACAAATAGCGGGACCGGGGAGCTGTTTTTT	CASRTNSGTGELFF	NA	TRBV6-5	TRBJ2-2	TRBD2
TGTGCCAGCAATCCTAGCGGGGGGGCCAATGAGCAGTTCTTC	CASNPSGGANEQFF	NA	TRBV6-1	TRBJ2-1	TRBD2
TGTGCCAGCAGTCCCGGGGAACATCAAGAGACCCAGTACTTC	CASSPGEHQETQYF	NA	TRBV7-8	TRBJ2-5	NA
TGTGCCAGCAGCAAAGCGGGAGGGAAGGAGCCCCAGCATTTT	CASSKAGGKEPQHF	NA	TRBV21-1	TRBJ1-5	NA
TGTGCCAGCAGCTTTGCGGGGACTAGCACAGATACGCAGTATTTT	CASSFAGTSTDTQYF	NA	TRBV7-2	TRBJ2-3	NA
TGTGCCAGCTCACCACGGCCGGGCGGGGAGCTGTTTTTT	CASSPRPGGELFF	once	TRBV18	TRBJ2-2	NA
TGCGCCAGCAGCTTGGATGTTGCGGGGTCAAACACTGAAGCTTTCTTT	CASSLDVAGSNTEAFF	NA	TRBV5-1	TRBJ1-1	NA
TGTGCCAGCAGCGCGGGGACTAGCGGTAGCACAGATACGCAGTATTTT	CASSAGTSGSTDTQYF	NA	TRBV9	TRBJ2-3	TRBD2
TGTGCTAGTGGTTTGGAGAGACTCTATGGCTACACCTTC	CASGLERLYGYTF	few	TRBV12-5	TRBJ1-2	NA
TGTGCCAGCTGGGCTAGCGGGGGGAACGGCGAGCAGTACTTC	CASWASGGNGEQYF	once	TRBV18	TRBJ2-7	TRBD2
TGTGCCAGCAGCTTAGGTCCCGAGGAAAAACTGTTTTTT	CASSLGPEEKLFF	NA	TRBV11-3	TRBJ1-4	NA
TGTGCCAGCAGCAAAGTGACTAGCGGTTACAATGAGCAGTTCTTC	CASSKVTSGYNEQFF	NA	TRBV21-1	TRBJ2-1	NA
TGTGCCAGTACCCAAGTTTTTACTAGGATCTACACCGGGGAGCTGTTTTTT	CASTQVFTRIYTGELFF	NA	TRBV19	TRBJ2-2	NA
TGTGCCAGCAACCGGGGTGGTGGTACGGACATTCAGTACTTC	CASNRGGGTDIQYF	few	TRBV11-2	TRBJ2-4	NA